This T cell receptor (beta chain) was sequenced during a study of cytomegalovirus exposure and HLA in healthy donors. Study conclusions and caveats: Per a prior analysis, the majority of TCR beta V segments were productive roughly 87% or roughly 30% of the time.

Regarding this clone: Antigen specificity is unknown.

This PCR relied on a set of 60 Vbeta primers and 13 Jbeta primers. The table came from immunoSEQ multiplex PCR; TCRdb's copy has only in-frame clones and leaves some out. The sample carries approximately 140,000 clones, 70% to 80% recorded once. Sequenced input: PBMCs. The sequence was collected from a woman in her forties or fifties in good health and CMV-seronegative.

For the CDR3, the DNA is TGCAGCGTCGGGACTGCGAGTCAGCCCCAGCATTTT. Translation gives CSVGTASQPQHF. The V call is TRBV29-1, the J call TRBJ1-5, with D perhaps matching TRBD1 (5 bases). The V gene's germline CDR1 is SQVTM and CDR2 ANQGSEA. The CDR3 has 12 residues. Trimming removed 6 bases at V and 6 bases at J, with 12 bases between. Complete variable domain (other parts from reference TRBV29-1 and TRBJ1-5): SAVISQKPSRDICQRGTSLTIQCQVDSQVTMMFWYRQQPGQSLTLIATANQGSEATYESGFVIDKFPISRPNLTFSTLTVSNMSPEDSSIYLCSVGTASQPQHFGDGTRLSIL.